The sample holds many counts of the clone carrying this TCR beta chain. What it binds is not known. V lost 4 bases, J lost 4 bases, and 17 bases lay in between. Germline assignment: CDR1 LGHNT and CDR2 FRNRAP. The CDR3 has 16 residues. The record originates from a study of T cells after yellow fever vaccination. Study in general: Those fractions that held only low numbers of cells were prepared using the SMART-Seq v4 Ultra Low Input RNA kit.

Whole-study findings and limits: Post-booster repertoires again held most primary-vaccination clones (about 96% CD4, over 80% CD8). A limited proportion of clonotypes was detected within both the CD4 and CD8 compartments.

For TCR, cDNA came from 5'RACE template switching, which added a universal primer site and UMIs. TCRdb re-called the 5' RACE reads through MiXCR, storing one row per CDR3 protein. This sample has fewer than 400,000 distinct CDR3 sequences, with approximately 5.7% found just once. Sequencing was performed on PBMCs, taken 5 days after the yellow fever booster vaccination. The clonotype comes from a man aged 25-45 years who received the YFV17D yellow fever vaccine. The rearrangement uses TRBV12-5 and TRBJ1-5, with a tentative D call TRBD1 (5 bases). The DNA for the CDR3 is TGTGCTAGTGGTTCCCCTCAAAGGGGCCGAAATCAGCCCCAGCATTTT. Its protein is CASGSPQRGRNQPQHF.